This T cell receptor (beta chain) stems from a study of Ad26.COV2.S vaccination and SARS-CoV-2 variants. Study information: Ad26.COV2.S given intramuscularly, once or twice 56 days apart.

Measured with immunoSEQ multiplex PCR; TCRdb has only the in-frame clones, and not every one. The sample has hundreds of thousands of clones; around 92% are singletons. This clone is a singleton in its sample. Antigen unknown. Germline CDR1 and CDR2: KGHSH and LQKENI. Trimming cost V 3 bases and J 3 bases; bases outside gene matches: 12. The CDR3 sequence is 17 residues long. Noted treatment: about 20 received Ad26.COV2.S at low or high dose, single or two shots; several received placebo; per-sample allocation not given. Collection of the samples took place on day 63 after the first injection of vaccine or placebo. Spike of the Wuhan-strain SARS-CoV-2 was expressed by an Ad26 vector, which formed the vaccine. Study-wide findings and caveats: Breadth measured for non-spike TCRs was similar across vaccine and placebo recipients. Researchers cautioned that TCR breadth and depth analyses may have underestimated total T cell responses.

The TCR originated in a person between 18 and 59 years old who received the Ad26.COV2.S COVID-19 vaccine or a placebo. This chain joins TRBV18 and TRBJ2-3; the match to TRBD1 covers 7 bases. The specimen comprised peripheral blood, sampled in a trial of Ad26.COV2.S vaccine versus placebo. The CDR3 DNA follows: TGTGCCAGCTCACCTGTTGCCGGGACAGAAACTACAGATACGCAGTATTTT. Protein sequence: CASSPVAGTETTDTQYF.